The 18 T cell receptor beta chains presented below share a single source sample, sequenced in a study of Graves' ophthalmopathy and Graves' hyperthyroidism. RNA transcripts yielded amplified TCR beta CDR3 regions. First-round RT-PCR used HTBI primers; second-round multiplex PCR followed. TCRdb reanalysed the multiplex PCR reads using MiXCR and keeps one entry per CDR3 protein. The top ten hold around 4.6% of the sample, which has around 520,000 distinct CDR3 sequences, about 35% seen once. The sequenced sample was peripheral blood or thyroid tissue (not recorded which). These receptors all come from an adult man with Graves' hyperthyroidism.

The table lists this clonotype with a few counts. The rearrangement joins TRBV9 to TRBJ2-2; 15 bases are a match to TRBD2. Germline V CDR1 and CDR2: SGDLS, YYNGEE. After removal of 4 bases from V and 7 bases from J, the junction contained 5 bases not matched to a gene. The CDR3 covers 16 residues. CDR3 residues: CASSYGLAGGLGELFF. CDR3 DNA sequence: TGTGCCAGCAGCTATGGACTAGCGGGAGGGCTCGGGGAGCTGTTTTTT.

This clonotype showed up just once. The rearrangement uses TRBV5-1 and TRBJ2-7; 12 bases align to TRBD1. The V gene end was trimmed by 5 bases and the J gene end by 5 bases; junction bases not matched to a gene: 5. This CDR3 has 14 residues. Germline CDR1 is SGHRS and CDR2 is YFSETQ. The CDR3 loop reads CASSPGQGANEQYF. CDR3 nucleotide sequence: TGCGCCAGCAGTCCGGGACAGGGGGCCAACGAGCAGTACTTC.

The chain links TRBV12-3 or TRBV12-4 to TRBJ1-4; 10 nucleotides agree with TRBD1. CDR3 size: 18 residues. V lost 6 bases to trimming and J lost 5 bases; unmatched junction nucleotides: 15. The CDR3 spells CASSQDRGLGGGNEKLFF. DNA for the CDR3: TGTGCCAGCAGCCAAGACAGGGGGCTAGGTGGTGGGAATGAAAAACTGTTTTTT.

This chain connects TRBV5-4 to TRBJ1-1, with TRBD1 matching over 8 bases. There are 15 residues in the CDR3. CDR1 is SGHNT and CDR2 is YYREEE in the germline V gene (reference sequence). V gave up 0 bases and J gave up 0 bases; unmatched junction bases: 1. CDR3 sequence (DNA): TGTGCCAGCAGCTTGGGGACAGGGATGAACACTGAAGCTTTCTTT. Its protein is CASSLGTGMNTEAFF.

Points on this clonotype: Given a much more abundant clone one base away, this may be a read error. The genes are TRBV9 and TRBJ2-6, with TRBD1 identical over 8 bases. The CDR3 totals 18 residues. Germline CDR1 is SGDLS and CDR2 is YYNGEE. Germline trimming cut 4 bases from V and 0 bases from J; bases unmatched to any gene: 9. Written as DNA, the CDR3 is TGTGCCAGCAGCTCCGGGACAGGCTCTCTCTCTGGGGCCAACGTCCTGACTTTC. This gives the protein CASSSGTGSLSGANVLTF.

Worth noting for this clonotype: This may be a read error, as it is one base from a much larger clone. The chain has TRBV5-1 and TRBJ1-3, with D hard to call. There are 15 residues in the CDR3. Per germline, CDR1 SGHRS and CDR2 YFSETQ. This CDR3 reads CTSSPRDSSGNTIYF. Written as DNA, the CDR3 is TGCACCAGCAGTCCGAGGGATAGCTCTGGAAACACCATATATTTT.

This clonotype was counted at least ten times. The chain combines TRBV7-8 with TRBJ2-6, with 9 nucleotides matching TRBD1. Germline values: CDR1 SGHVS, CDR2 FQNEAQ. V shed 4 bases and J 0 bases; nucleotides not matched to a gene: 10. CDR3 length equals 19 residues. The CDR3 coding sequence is TGTGCCAGCAGCTCAGAACCGGGACAGGGAAGCTCTGGGGCCAACGTCCTGACTTTC. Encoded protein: CASSSEPGQGSSGANVLTF.

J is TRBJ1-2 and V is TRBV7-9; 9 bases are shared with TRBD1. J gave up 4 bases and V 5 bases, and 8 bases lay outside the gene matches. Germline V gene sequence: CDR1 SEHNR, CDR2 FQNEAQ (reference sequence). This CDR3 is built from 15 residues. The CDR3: CASSQPGQGGYGYTF. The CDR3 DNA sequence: TGTGCCAGCAGCCAACCGGGACAGGGCGGCTATGGCTACACCTTC.

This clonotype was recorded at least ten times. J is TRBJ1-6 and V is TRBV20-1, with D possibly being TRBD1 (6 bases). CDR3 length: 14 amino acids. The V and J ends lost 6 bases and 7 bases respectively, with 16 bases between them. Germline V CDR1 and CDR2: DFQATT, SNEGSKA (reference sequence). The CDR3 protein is CSASLPGVNSPLHF. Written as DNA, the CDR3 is TGCAGTGCCTCGCTACCAGGGGTCAATTCACCCCTCCACTTT.

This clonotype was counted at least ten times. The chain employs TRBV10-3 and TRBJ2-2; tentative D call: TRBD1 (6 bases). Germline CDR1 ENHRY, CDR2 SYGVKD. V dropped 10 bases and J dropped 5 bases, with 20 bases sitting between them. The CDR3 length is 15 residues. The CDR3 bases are TGTGCCAGCGGCCGTGAGACAGGAGAAACCGGGGAGCTGTTTTTT. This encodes CASGRETGETGELFF.

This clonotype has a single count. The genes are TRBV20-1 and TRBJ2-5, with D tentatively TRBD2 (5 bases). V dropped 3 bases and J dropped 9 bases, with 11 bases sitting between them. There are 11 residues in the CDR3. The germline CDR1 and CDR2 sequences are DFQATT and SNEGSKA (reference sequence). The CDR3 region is CSARRPEAQYF. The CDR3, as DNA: TGCAGTGCTAGGCGTCCGGAGGCCCAGTACTTC.

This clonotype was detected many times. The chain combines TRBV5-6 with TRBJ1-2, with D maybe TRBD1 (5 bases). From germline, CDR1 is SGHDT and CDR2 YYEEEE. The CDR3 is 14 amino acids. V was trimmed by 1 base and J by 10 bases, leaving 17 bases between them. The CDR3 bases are TGTGCCAGCAGCTTGCTCCGGGGGGTCGATGACTACACCTTC. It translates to CASSLLRGVDDYTF. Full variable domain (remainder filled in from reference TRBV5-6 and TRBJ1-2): DAGVTQSPTHLIKTRGQQVTLRCSPKSGHDTVSWYQQALGQGPQFIFQYYEEEERQRGNFPDRFSGHQFPNYSSELNVNALLLGDSALYLCASSLLRGVDDYTFGSGTRLTVV.

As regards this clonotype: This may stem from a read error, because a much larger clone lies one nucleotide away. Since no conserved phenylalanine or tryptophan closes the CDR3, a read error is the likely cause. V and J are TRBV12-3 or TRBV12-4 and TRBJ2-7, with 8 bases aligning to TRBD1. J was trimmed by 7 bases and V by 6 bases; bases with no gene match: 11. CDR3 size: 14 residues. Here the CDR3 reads CASSYSGGSGEQYL. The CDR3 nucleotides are TGTGCCAGCAGCTACTCAGGGGGCTCGGGGGAGCAGTACCTC.

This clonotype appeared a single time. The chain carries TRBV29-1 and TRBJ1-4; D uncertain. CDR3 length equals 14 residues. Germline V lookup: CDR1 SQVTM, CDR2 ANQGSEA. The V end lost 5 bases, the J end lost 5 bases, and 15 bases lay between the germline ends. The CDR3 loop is CSVLSGRDNEKLFF. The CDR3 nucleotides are TGCAGCGTTCTGAGCGGGAGAGACAATGAAAAACTGTTTTTT.

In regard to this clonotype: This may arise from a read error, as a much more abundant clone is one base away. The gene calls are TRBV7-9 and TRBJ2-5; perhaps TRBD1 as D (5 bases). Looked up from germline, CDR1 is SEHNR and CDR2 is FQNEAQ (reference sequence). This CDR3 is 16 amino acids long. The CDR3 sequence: CASSQARQGSQETQYF. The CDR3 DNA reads TGCGCCAGCAGCCAAGCAAGGCAGGGTTCCCAAGAGACCCAGTACTTC.

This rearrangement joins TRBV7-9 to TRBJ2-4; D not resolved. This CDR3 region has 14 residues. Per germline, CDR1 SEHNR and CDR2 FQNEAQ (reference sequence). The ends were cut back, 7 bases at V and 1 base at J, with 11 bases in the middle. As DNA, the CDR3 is TGTGCCAGCACCAACAGCCAGGCCAAAAACATTCAGTACTTC. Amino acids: CASTNSQAKNIQYF. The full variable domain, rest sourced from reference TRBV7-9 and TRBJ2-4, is DTGVSQNPRHKITKRGQNVTFRCDPISEHNRLYWYRQTLGQGPEFLTYFQNEAQLEKSRLLSDRFSAERPKGSFSTLEIQRTEQGDSAMYLCASTNSQAKNIQYFGAGTRLSVL.

For the CDR3, the DNA is TGTGCCAGTAGTATTGGTGGCCACTACGAGCAGTACTTC. The encoded protein is CASSIGGHYEQYF. V gene TRBV19 combines with J gene TRBJ2-7; no reliable D call. Trimming shortened V by 3 bases and J by 3 bases, and 9 bases separated the two germline ends. The length of the CDR3 is 13 residues. CDR1 and CDR2 from the germline V gene are LNHDA and SQIVND (reference sequence). Drawing the rest from reference TRBV19 and TRBJ2-7, the complete variable domain is DGGITQSPKYLFRKEGQNVTLSCEQNLNHDAMYWYRQDPGQGLRLIYYSQIVNDFQKGDIAEGYSVSREKKESFPLTVTSAQKNPTAFYLCASSIGGHYEQYFGPGTRLTVT.

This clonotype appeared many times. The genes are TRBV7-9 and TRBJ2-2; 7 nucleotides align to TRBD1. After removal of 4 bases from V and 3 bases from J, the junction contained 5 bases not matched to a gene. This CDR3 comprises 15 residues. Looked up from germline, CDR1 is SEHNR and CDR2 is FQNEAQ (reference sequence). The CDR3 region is CASSSRQGYTGELFF. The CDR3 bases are TGTGCCAGCAGCTCCAGACAGGGTTACACCGGGGAGCTGTTTTTT.